These 6 T cell receptor beta chains share one sample of origin, sequenced in a study of cytomegalovirus exposure and HLA in healthy donors. Method: immunoSEQ multiplex PCR; TCRdb's copy keeps in-frame clones and lacks some. The sample holds 140,000 or so clones; 89% are singletons and the top ten take about 10%. The sequenced sample consisted of PBMCs. All receptors come from a woman aged 18-30 years in good health and CMV-seropositive.

DNA for the CDR3: TGTGCCAGCGGCTCTGCGGGGCCGTCGTCCTACAATGAGCAGTTCTTC. This sequence encodes CASGSAGPSSYNEQFF. The chain has TRBV2 and TRBJ2-1; a possible D gene is TRBD2 (6 bases). V lost 8 bases to trimming and J lost 1 base, with 18 bases between them. Germline V gene data show CDR1 as SNHLY and CDR2 as FYNNEI. The CDR3 has 16 residues. The full variable domain, with the rest looked up from reference TRBV2 and TRBJ2-1, is EPEVTQTPSHQVTQMGQEVILRCVPISNHLYFYWYRQILGQKVEFLVSFYNNEISEKSEIFDDQFSVERPDGSNFTLKIRSTKLEDSAMYFCASGSAGPSSYNEQFFGPGTRLTVL.

The chain recombines TRBV27 with TRBJ2-7, with 9 bases matching TRBD2. Germline trimming cut 6 bases from V and 4 bases from J; bases unmatched to any gene: 4. This CDR3 is 13 amino acids long. Looked up from germline, CDR1 is MNHEY and CDR2 is SMNVEV (reference sequence). The CDR3 reads CASRRGGPYEQYF. The CDR3 region has the DNA TGTGCCAGCAGGCGGGGGGGCCCTTACGAGCAGTACTTC.

This clone appeared a single time. The V gene is TRBV5-1, the J gene TRBJ2-3, with 9 bases aligning to TRBD2. The V segment lost 4 bases and the J segment 0 bases; nucleotides outside the gene matches: 3. Germline CDR1 is SGHRS and CDR2 is YFSETQ. This CDR3 region has 15 residues. The DNA for the CDR3 is TGCGCCAGCAGCATAGCGGGGGCCAGCACAGATACGCAGTATTTT. Protein product: CASSIAGASTDTQYF.

About this clone: In the same sample, other DNA sequences code for this CDR3. This chain connects TRBV28 to TRBJ1-2; 9 nucleotides match TRBD1. The CDR3 is made up of 14 amino acids. V shed 5 bases, J shed 4 bases, and the junction held 5 bases outside the gene matches. Germline values: CDR1 MDHEN, CDR2 SYDVKM. The CDR3 coding sequence is TGTGCCAGCAGTCCCGGACAGGGGTTCTATGGCTACACCTTC. It is translated as CASSPGQGFYGYTF.

This rearrangement joins TRBV7-8 to TRBJ2-6; D may be TRBD2 (5 bases). The CDR3 length is 19 residues. Germline loops: CDR1 SGHVS, CDR2 FQNEAQ. The germline V and J ends were trimmed by 5 bases and 1 base, with 21 bases remaining between them. The CDR3 DNA sequence: TGTGCCAGCAGCGAGAGGACGGGAATGTTAAGTTCTGGGGCCAACGTCCTGACTTTC. Residues: CASSERTGMLSSGANVLTF.

This clone was counted a single time. The chain links TRBV6-4 to TRBJ2-3, with 9 bases aligning to TRBD2. Germline V CDR1 and CDR2: MRHNA, SNTAGT. V shed 5 bases, J shed 3 bases, and the junction held 9 bases outside the gene matches. The CDR3 consists of 16 residues. CDR3 sequence: CASSPMAGGETDTQYF. The CDR3 nucleotides read TGTGCCAGCAGTCCCATGGCGGGGGGGGAGACAGATACGCAGTATTTT.